The clone carrying this T cell receptor beta chain was seen only once. Its antigen is currently unknown. This entry belongs to a study of PD-1 blockade in classical Hodgkin lymphoma. Every patient relapsed after autologous stem cell transplantation, and brentuximab vedotin exposure varied. The table came from immunoSEQ multiplex PCR; TCRdb's copy has only in-frame clones and leaves some out. The repertoire holds approximately 10,000 clones, with 70% to 90% as singletons. V trimming: 5 bases; J trimming: 0 bases; junction bases outside the gene matches: 12. This CDR3 has 19 residues. The germline V gene has CDR1 SGHDN and CDR2 FVKESK. Notes on the study in general: Those achieving complete response showed baseline diversity like newly diagnosed patients. Patients excluded were those beginning nivolumab under 1 year after ASCT.

The sequences come from peripheral blood mononuclear cells (PBMCs), collected at baseline. The J gene is TRBJ2-6, the V gene TRBV14; 8 bases are shared with TRBD1. This receptor was taken from a human donor with classical Hodgkin lymphoma. The CDR3 sequence is CASSSQGARLPSGANVLTF. CDR3 DNA sequence: TGTGCCAGCAGCTCGCAGGGGGCGAGACTCCCCTCTGGGGCCAACGTCCTGACTTTC.